These 3 T cell receptor beta chains came from one sample sequenced in a study of cytomegalovirus exposure and HLA in healthy donors. Repertoires were generated with immunoSEQ multiplex PCR, while TCRdb's copy carries only in-frame clones and drops some. The table has 150,000 to 200,000 clones, 91% seen once. The sample consisted of PBMCs. These receptors were collected from a woman aged 18 to 35 in good health and CMV-seropositive.

The chain couples TRBV10-3 to TRBJ1-5; D gene unclear. V lost 3 bases, J lost 4 bases, and 10 bases lay in between. Germline lookup yields CDR1 ENHRY and CDR2 SYGVKD. The CDR3 has 14 amino acids. The CDR3 is CAISDLRVNQPQHF. The CDR3 region has the DNA TGTGCCATCAGTGATCTACGGGTTAATCAGCCCCAGCATTTT.

This chain joins TRBV9 and TRBJ2-5; 9 nucleotides agree with TRBD2. The CDR3 is 18 residues long. Germline-derived CDR1 and CDR2 are SGDLS and YYNGEE. V was clipped by 3 bases and J by 5 bases; unmatched bases: 17. The CDR3: CASSGGGLAGPEWETQYF. In nucleotides, the CDR3 is TGTGCCAGCAGCGGGGGAGGGCTAGCGGGACCTGAATGGGAGACCCAGTACTTC.

The CDR3 reads CASGIGSRYSNQPQHF. The CDR3 DNA is TGCGCCAGCGGGATCGGGAGCCGTTATAGCAATCAGCCCCAGCATTTT. The chain has TRBV23-1 and TRBJ1-5; no clear D gene. TRBV23-1 is given ORF status, its function remaining uncertain. The CDR3 contains 16 residues. V was trimmed by 8 bases and J by 0 bases, leaving 17 bases between them.